This entry lists 32 T cell receptor beta chains sequenced from one sample in a study of CD8 T cells in ankylosing spondylitis (TCRdb year 2017). The study at large found these results: A TCR beta motif of fewer than 10 highly homologous amino acid variants appeared characteristic of blood from ankylosing spondylitis patients.

Their recognized antigens are unknown. The library was built by means of 5' RACE. The sequencing machine was an Illumina HiSeq 2500. Through fastp at Q25 and MiXCR, TCRdb rebuilt clones from the public reads, retaining in-frame beta chains. Entries that share a CDR3 protein sequence are merged under the most common genes and DNA. The sample data list 200,000 to 250,000 distinct CDR3 sequences, and roughly 18% of these were observed just once. The ten biggest clones cover about 42% of the sample. Sequenced input: blood, either unsorted or a sorted T cell fraction (not recorded which). Receptors were obtained from a male donor with ankylosing spondylitis.

This clonotype was picked up a small number of times. The chain links TRBV4-1 to TRBJ2-7, with 8 bases that match TRBD2. Germline CDR1 and CDR2: MGHRA and YSYEKL. Losses at the gene ends were 2 bases for V and 1 base for J; bases not matched to a gene: 4. This CDR3 is built from 15 residues. The CDR3 nucleotides are TGCGCCAGCAGCCAACAAACTAGCGGTTCCTACGAGCAGTACTTC. It is translated as CASSQQTSGSYEQYF.

This clonotype was seen a single time. The V and J genes are TRBV25-1 and TRBJ1-4; D is undetermined. Germline CDR1 MGHDK, CDR2 SYGVNS. Trimming cost V 0 bases and J 8 bases, with 13 bases left between them. This CDR3 is built from 15 residues. CDR3 nucleotide sequence: TGTGCCAGCAGTGAATATCCGGGATATGGGGAAAAACTGTTTTTT. This sequence encodes CASSEYPGYGEKLFF. Together with reference TRBV25-1 and TRBJ1-4, the CDR3 gives the full variable domain: EADIYQTPRYLVIGTGKKITLECSQTMGHDKMYWYQQDPGMELHLIHYSYGVNSTEKGDLSSESTVSRIRTEHFPLTLESARPSHTSQYLCASSEYPGYGEKLFFGSGTQLSVL.

This clonotype was counted many times. The V call is TRBV12-3 or TRBV12-4, the J call TRBJ1-1; D might be TRBD1 (5 bases). The CDR3 runs to 14 residues. The V end lost 5 bases, the J end lost 1 base, and 11 bases lay between the germline ends. The CDR3 sequence: CASSTGTANTEAFF. The CDR3 DNA follows: TGTGCCAGCAGTACCGGGACGGCGAACACTGAAGCTTTCTTT.

The gene calls are TRBV6-4 and TRBJ2-1, with unresolved D. V gave up 3 bases and J gave up 10 bases, with 16 bases separating them. CDR3 length equals 14 residues. Germline V gene sequence: CDR1 MRHNA, CDR2 SNTAGT. The CDR3, as DNA: TGTGCCAGCAGTGAGTCATCCGAGTGGTCAGAGCAGTTCTTC. The encoded protein is CASSESSEWSEQFF.

The chain is built from TRBV5-1 and TRBJ1-2; D gene uncertain. The germline CDR1 and CDR2 sequences are SGHRS and YFSETQ. The V end was cut by 0 bases, the J end by 0 bases, with 9 bases between. The CDR3 runs to 15 residues. The CDR3 DNA sequence: TGCGCCAGCAGCTTGGATACAACAGCTAACTATGGCTACACCTTC. As protein: CASSLDTTANYGYTF.

This clonotype occurred many times. The chain couples TRBV12-3 or TRBV12-4 to TRBJ2-2; unclear D gene. The CDR3 loop spans 14 amino acids. Trimming cost V 1 base and J 3 bases, with 6 bases left between them. This CDR3 reads CASSLGHYTGELFF. Here the CDR3 DNA reads TGTGCCAGCAGTTTAGGTCACTACACCGGGGAGCTGTTTTTT.

This clonotype was counted only a few times. The CDR3 region has the DNA TGTGCCAGCAGCTTAGGTCCAGGACAGACCAACACCGGGGAGCTGTTTTTT. This sequence encodes CASSLGPGQTNTGELFF. The chain employs TRBV7-9 and TRBJ2-2, with D possibly TRBD1 on 6 matching bases. Trimming cost V 1 base and J 2 bases, with 14 bases left between them. Germline CDR1 reads SEHNR; CDR2 reads FQNEAQ (reference sequence). The CDR3 runs to 17 residues.

This rearrangement joins TRBV7-8 to TRBJ1-5, with D unresolved. This CDR3 region has 15 residues. From germline, CDR1 is SGHVS and CDR2 FQNEAQ. V lost 1 base to trimming and J lost 2 bases, with 9 bases between them. The CDR3 region has the DNA TGTGCCAGCAGCTTAGAGGCTTCGGGCAATCAGCCCCAGCATTTT. This sequence encodes CASSLEASGNQPQHF.

The J gene is TRBJ2-3, the V gene TRBV29-1; 7 nucleotides align to TRBD1. V gave up 5 bases and J gave up 7 bases; unmatched junction bases: 9. Germline CDR1 and CDR2: SQVTM and ANQGSEA. The CDR3 runs to 13 residues. CDR3 bases: TGCAGCGTTCTCCCCGGGACAGACTATACGCAGTATTTT. The encoded protein is CSVLPGTDYTQYF.

This clonotype appeared a few times. This chain uses TRBV10-3 with TRBJ2-3, with 9 bases aligning to TRBD2. The germline V gene encodes CDR1 ENHRY and CDR2 SYGVKD. The V segment lost 3 bases and the J segment 2 bases; nucleotides outside the gene matches: 3. This CDR3 comprises 15 residues. This chain's CDR3 is CAISDERGATDTQYF. In nucleotides, the CDR3 is TGTGCCATCAGTGATGAGCGGGGGGCCACAGATACGCAGTATTTT.

This clonotype was recorded a few times. The chain employs TRBV7-8 and TRBJ2-3; tentatively, D is TRBD2 (5 bases). V was pared by 1 base and J by 0 bases, with 11 bases between. Germline CDR1 is SGHVS and CDR2 is FQNEAQ. The CDR3 is 16 residues long. The CDR3 here is CASSLGIGGSTDTQYF. The DNA for the CDR3 is TGTGCCAGCAGCTTAGGGATCGGAGGAAGCACAGATACGCAGTATTTT.

The V gene is TRBV19, the J gene TRBJ2-7; 9 bases are a match to TRBD2. The CDR3 is 14 residues long. Germline V gives CDR1 LNHDA, CDR2 SQIVND (reference sequence). Trimming took 6 bases from V and 6 from J; bases not matched to a gene: 9. In DNA form, the CDR3 reads TGTGCCAGTAGCGCCGGGACTAGCTTTTTCGAGCAGTACTTC. Protein sequence: CASSAGTSFFEQYF.

The table lists this clonotype with a count of one. V gene TRBV6-6 combines with J gene TRBJ1-1; D ambiguous. From germline, CDR1 is MNHNY and CDR2 SVGAGI (reference sequence). The CDR3 totals 12 residues. V lost 5 bases to trimming and J lost 5 bases, with 9 bases between them. CDR3 nucleotide sequence: TGTGCCAGCAGTCCGGAAAGGACTGAAGCTTTCTTT. This sequence encodes CASSPERTEAFF.

This clonotype was seen a few times. This chain uses TRBV20-1 with TRBJ2-7; perhaps TRBD1 as D (6 bases). The V end was cut by 5 bases, the J end by 3 bases, with 14 bases between. CDR1 is DFQATT, CDR2 SNEGSKA, per germline (reference sequence). The CDR3 is 13 amino acids. This CDR3 is CSAEGQSFYEQYF. As DNA, the CDR3 is TGCAGTGCTGAAGGACAGAGTTTCTACGAGCAGTACTTC.

The rearrangement links TRBV10-1 to TRBJ2-1; 9 positions agree with TRBD1. J lost 7 bases, V lost 4 bases, and 14 bases had no gene match. CDR3 length: 17 residues. Germline CDR1 WNHNN, CDR2 SYGVQD (reference sequence). The CDR3 nucleotides are TGCGCCAGCAGTGGGAAGATCGGGACAGGGTCCACGAATGAGCAGTTCTTC. Translating it yields CASSGKIGTGSTNEQFF.

V gene TRBV30 combines with J gene TRBJ1-2; TRBD1 agrees at 7 bases. There are 14 residues in the CDR3. The V gene's germline CDR1 is GTSNPN and CDR2 SVGIG (reference sequence). With V trimmed by 3 bases and J by 7 bases, 11 bases remained unmatched. CDR3 coding DNA: TGTGCCTGGAGCCTCATGGCAGGGGGAAGTGGCTACACCTTC. Amino acids: CAWSLMAGGSGYTF.

This clonotype has at least ten counts. The rearrangement joins TRBV9 to TRBJ2-1; possible D gene TRBD1, 5 bases. Deletions cut 0 bases from V and 7 bases from J, with 5 bases between. CDR1 and CDR2 (germline): SGDLS, YYNGEE. This CDR3 has 12 amino acids. The CDR3 is CASSVAGNEQFF. CDR3 in DNA: TGTGCCAGCAGCGTAGCAGGGAATGAGCAGTTCTTC.

This chain uses TRBV4-1 with TRBJ1-1; unclear D gene. The V gene's germline CDR1 is MGHRA and CDR2 YSYEKL. V gave up 0 bases and J gave up 3 bases, with 8 bases separating them. The CDR3 is 14 residues long. The CDR3 sequence: CASSQERAYTEAFF. The CDR3, as DNA: TGCGCCAGCAGCCAAGAACGGGCGTACACTGAAGCTTTCTTT.

The chain is built from TRBV4-3 and TRBJ2-1; 7 bases align to TRBD2. The CDR3 consists of 14 residues. Germline assignment: CDR1 LGHNA and CDR2 YSLEER. The trim removed 4 bases at V and 7 bases at J, leaving 7 bases unmatched. As DNA, the CDR3 is TGCGCCAGCAGCCCGGGCGGGACTACGAATGAGCAGTTCTTC. It yields the protein CASSPGGTTNEQFF.

The rearrangement joins TRBV12-3 or TRBV12-4 to TRBJ2-7; D possibly matches TRBD1 or TRBD2 (5 bases each). Trimming left V 6 bases short and J 6 bases short, with 24 bases between. The CDR3 contains 16 residues. The CDR3 is CASSPGAGVWGGEQYF. In DNA form, the CDR3 reads TGTGCCAGCAGCCCCGGGGCCGGCGTTTGGGGCGGCGAGCAGTACTTC.

V gene TRBV7-3 combines with J gene TRBJ2-1, with TRBD2 matching over 8 bases. The CDR3 has 18 amino acids. The germline V gene has CDR1 SGHTA and CDR2 FQGTGA. V dropped 5 bases and J dropped 3; count of bases not matched to a gene: 15. CDR3 DNA: TGTGCCAGCAGCCCTGGGGGCAGGGCTAGCGGGCTCTACAATGAGCAGTTCTTC. Residues: CASSPGGRASGLYNEQFF.

The chain carries TRBV29-1 and TRBJ2-7; 9 positions agree with TRBD1. The junction had 16 bases not matched to a gene; V was cut back by 6 bases and J by 4 bases. Germline V gene lookup returns CDR1 SQVTM and CDR2 ANQGSEA. CDR3 length: 16 amino acids. The CDR3 DNA reads TGCAGCGTCGTTAATCCGGGACAGGGTGTGTTTTACGAGCAGTACTTC. It is translated as CSVVNPGQGVFYEQYF.

This clonotype was observed a handful of times. This chain connects TRBV15 to TRBJ2-3; D call uncertain. V was trimmed by 0 bases and J by 2 bases, leaving 6 bases between them. Germline V gene lookup returns CDR1 LNHNV and CDR2 YYDKDF (reference sequence). The CDR3 sequence is 14 residues long. CDR3 sequence: CATSRDYPTDTQYF. The CDR3 DNA sequence: TGTGCCACCAGCAGAGACTACCCCACAGATACGCAGTATTTT.

This clonotype was picked up a small number of times. The chain uses TRBV12-5 and TRBJ2-3; D might be TRBD1 or TRBD2, each matching 5 bases. CDR1 and CDR2 from the germline V gene are LGHNT and FRNRAP. With 2 bases removed from V and 4 bases from J, the gap between germline ends came to 19 bases. CDR3 length equals 17 residues. The CDR3 loop reads CASGLLRDGRDPDTQYF. The DNA for the CDR3 is TGTGCTAGTGGTTTGCTCCGGGACGGACGAGACCCAGATACGCAGTATTTT.

This clonotype was seen just once. The V gene is TRBV27, the J gene TRBJ1-1; the D is unclear. Trimming removed 8 bases at V and 8 bases at J, with 6 bases between. CDR3 length: 9 amino acids. CDR1 and CDR2 (germline): MNHEY, SMNVEV (reference sequence). The CDR3 DNA reads TGTGCCAGCTATCAAGAAGCTTTCTTT. Translated: CASYQEAFF.

This CDR3 reads CASSQDLQLHEKLFF. CDR3 bases: TGCGCCAGCAGCCAAGATCTCCAGCTCCATGAAAAACTGTTTTTT. The chain uses TRBV4-1 and TRBJ1-4; D remains ambiguous. Trimming stripped 0 bases from V and 6 bases from J, with 11 bases between. The germline gives CDR1 MGHRA, CDR2 YSYEKL. The CDR3 covers 15 residues.

V usage is TRBV27 and J usage is TRBJ2-1; TRBD2 matches 9 bases. CDR3 length equals 15 residues. Germline values: CDR1 MNHEY, CDR2 SMNVEV (reference sequence). V was pared by 2 bases and J by 7 bases, with 6 bases of the junction left unmatched. The CDR3 nucleotides read TGTGCCAGCAGTTTAGTGGGCGGGGGGGCAAATGAGCAGTTCTTC. It encodes CASSLVGGGANEQFF.

Details on this clonotype: Mismatch with germline at one junction end may stem from a read error. The chain couples TRBV29-1 to TRBJ2-1; D may be TRBD1 (5 bases). Germline V gene sequence: CDR1 SQVTM, CDR2 ANQGSEA. CDR3 length equals 14 residues. The CDR3 sequence: CSVPDTLSYNEQLF. The CDR3 DNA sequence: TGCAGCGTCCCGGACACGCTCTCCTACAATGAGCAGCTCTTC.

This clonotype came up a few times. The rearrangement links TRBV12-3 or TRBV12-4 to TRBJ2-1, with 9 positions matching TRBD2. Trimming removed 7 bases from V and 5 bases from J; junction bases left unmatched: 12. The CDR3 extends over 16 amino acids. The CDR3 DNA sequence: TGTGCCAGCACCCCCTCGGGGCTAGCGGGACACAATGAGCAGTTCTTC. Amino acids: CASTPSGLAGHNEQFF.

The chain carries TRBV7-9 and TRBJ2-4; 9 bases fit TRBD1. CDR1 SEHNR and CDR2 FQNEAQ come from the germline V gene (reference sequence). The V gene end was trimmed by 2 bases and the J gene end by 5 bases; junction bases not matched to a gene: 7. The CDR3 extends over 16 amino acids. This chain's CDR3 is CASSLPIGQGQNIQYF. CDR3 sequence (DNA): TGTGCCAGCAGCTTACCAATCGGACAGGGGCAAAACATTCAGTACTTC.

V usage is TRBV11-1 and J usage is TRBJ2-1, with D hard to call. V gave up 1 base and J gave up 9 bases, with 7 bases separating them. Germline CDR1 and CDR2: SGHAT and FQDESV (reference sequence). This CDR3 comprises 12 residues. As DNA, the CDR3 is TGTGCCAGCAGCTTAGTGGACCCTGAGCAGTTCTTC. Residues: CASSLVDPEQFF.

V is TRBV9 and J is TRBJ2-3; 7 bases match TRBD2. Germline V gene data show CDR1 as SGDLS and CDR2 as YYNGEE. V lost 6 bases and J lost 0; bases outside the gene matches: 7. The CDR3 consists of 15 residues. Here the CDR3 reads CASTLGTISTDTQYF. CDR3 DNA: TGTGCCAGCACCCTGGGGACTATAAGCACAGATACGCAGTATTTT.